What follows describes a single T cell receptor (beta chain). Its antigen is currently unknown. The data are from a study of T cell repertoires in cytomegalovirus infection. TCRdb itself ran the reads through MiXCR, one entry per CDR3 protein. The sample gives some 350,000 distinct CDR3 sequences, about 35% of which show up once; roughly 12% is in the top ten. The CDR3 contains 13 residues. From germline, CDR1 is SQVTM and CDR2 ANQGSEA. Trimming pared 4 bases from V and 3 bases from J, leaving 11 bases between. The specimen comprised cultured PBMCs, sampled from culture after CMV antigen stimulation. The sequence came from a human donor in good health (CMV status not recorded). Some clones in this sample may be carry-over from other donors' samples. The chain combines TRBV29-1 with TRBJ2-3; unclear D gene. The chain's CDR3 is CSVGVLDTDTQYF. The CDR3 DNA reads TGCAGCGTTGGTGTCCTAGATACAGATACGCAGTATTTT.